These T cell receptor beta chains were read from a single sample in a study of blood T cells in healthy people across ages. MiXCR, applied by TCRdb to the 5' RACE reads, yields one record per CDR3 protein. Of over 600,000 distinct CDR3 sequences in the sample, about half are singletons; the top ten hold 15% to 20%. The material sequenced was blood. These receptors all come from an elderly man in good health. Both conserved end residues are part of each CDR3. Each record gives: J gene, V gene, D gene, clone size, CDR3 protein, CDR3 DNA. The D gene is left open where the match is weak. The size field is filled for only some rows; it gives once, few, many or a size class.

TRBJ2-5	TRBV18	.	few	CASSNPVETQYF	TGTGCCAGCTCGAACCCCGTGGAGACCCAGTACTTC
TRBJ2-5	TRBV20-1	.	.	CSAIRQRAATQYF	TGCAGTGCTATCAGACAGAGGGCGGCGACCCAGTACTTC
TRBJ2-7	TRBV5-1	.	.	CASSSVTNYEQYF	TGCGCCAGCAGCTCCGTGACCAACTACGAGCAGTACTTC
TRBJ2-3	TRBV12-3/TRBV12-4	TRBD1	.	CASIKQGQGAGTQYF	TGTGCCAGCATCAAACAGGGACAGGGGGCAGGTACGCAGTATTTT
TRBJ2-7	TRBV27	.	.	CASSLSPGTNYEQYF	TGTGCCAGCAGTTTATCGCCCGGGACAAACTACGAGCAGTACTTC
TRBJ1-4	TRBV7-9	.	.	CASSLTVRQENEKLFF	TGTGCCAGCAGCTTAACAGTAAGGCAGGAAAATGAAAAACTGTTTTTT
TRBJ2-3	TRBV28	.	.	CASSLFGQIADTQYF	TGTGCCAGCAGTTTATTCGGACAGATAGCAGATACGCAGTATTTT
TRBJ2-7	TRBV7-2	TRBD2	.	CASSAPGLSGFNEQYF	TGTGCCAGCAGCGCCCCGGGACTATCGGGATTTAATGAGCAGTACTTC
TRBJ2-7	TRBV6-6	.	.	CASQGGSGGTYEQYF	TGTGCCAGCCAAGGGGGGAGTGGGGGAACCTACGAGCAGTACTTC
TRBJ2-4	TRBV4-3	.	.	CASSQTAGVRNIQYF	TGCGCCAGCAGCCAGACCGCAGGTGTTAGAAACATTCAGTACTTC
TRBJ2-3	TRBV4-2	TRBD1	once	CASSDRDRGFTDTQYF	TGTGCCAGCAGCGACCGGGACAGGGGGTTCACAGATACGCAGTATTTT
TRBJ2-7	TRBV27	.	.	CASSYGGGGEYEQYF	TGTGCCAGCAGTTACGGAGGGGGGGGAGAGTACGAGCAGTACTTC
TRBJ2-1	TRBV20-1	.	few	CSASRGSPYNEQFF	TGCAGTGCTAGTAGGGGGAGCCCCTACAATGAGCAGTTCTTC
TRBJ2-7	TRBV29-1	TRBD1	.	CSVELGTGEQYF	TGCAGCGTTGAACTCGGGACAGGCGAGCAGTACTTC
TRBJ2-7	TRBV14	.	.	CASSPLLFYEQYF	TGTGCCAGCAGCCCACTCCTTTTCTACGAGCAGTACTTC
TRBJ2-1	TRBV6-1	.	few	CASTQRSERQQFF	TGTGCCAGCACTCAAAGGTCGGAGCGGCAGCAGTTCTTC
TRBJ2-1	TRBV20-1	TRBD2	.	CSAAQLAGGHNEQFF	TGCAGTGCCGCACAACTAGCGGGAGGTCACAATGAGCAGTTCTTC
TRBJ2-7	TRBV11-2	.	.	CASSYRGAGTYEQYF	TGTGCCAGCAGCTACCGGGGGGCAGGGACCTACGAGCAGTACTTC
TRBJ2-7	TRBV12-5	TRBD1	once	CASGRDSYEQYF	TGTGCTAGTGGACGGGACAGCTACGAGCAGTACTTC
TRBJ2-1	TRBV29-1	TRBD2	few	CSGLLAASNEQFF	TGCAGCGGCCTTCTAGCGGCTTCCAATGAGCAGTTCTTC
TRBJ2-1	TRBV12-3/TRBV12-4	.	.	CASSLTIHNEQFF	TGTGCCAGCAGTTTAACCATACACAATGAGCAGTTCTTC
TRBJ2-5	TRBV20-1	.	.	CSAPGTTIQETQYF	TGCAGTGCCCCCGGGACGACAATCCAAGAGACCCAGTACTTC
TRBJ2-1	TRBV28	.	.	CASTRDTGNSRWEQFF	TGTGCCAGCACCCGAGATACAGGGAATAGCCGCTGGGAGCAGTTCTTC
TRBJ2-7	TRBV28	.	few	CASSLIRNEQYF	TGTGCCAGCAGTCTCATCAGGAACGAGCAGTACTTC
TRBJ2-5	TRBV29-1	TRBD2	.	CSGSGRETQYF	TGCAGCGGTAGCGGGAGGGAGACCCAGTACTTC
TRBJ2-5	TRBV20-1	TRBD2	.	CSARDLTSGRQLETQYF	TGCAGTGCTAGGGATCTGACTAGCGGGAGACAATTGGAGACCCAGTACTTC
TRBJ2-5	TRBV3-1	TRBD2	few	CASSQDLAGGRETQYF	TGTGCCAGCAGCCAAGATTTGGCGGGAGGCCGAGAGACCCAGTACTTC
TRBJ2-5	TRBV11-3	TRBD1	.	CASSSLPGQGTSWETQYF	TGTGCCAGCAGCTCCCTCCCCGGACAGGGAACCTCGTGGGAGACCCAGTACTTC
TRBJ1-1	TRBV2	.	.	CAGSDRLQGTAEAFF	TGTGCCGGCAGTGACCGACTACAGGGAACCGCTGAAGCTTTCTTT
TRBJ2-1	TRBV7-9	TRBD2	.	CASRTGAGDGEQFF	TGTGCCAGCAGGACCGGCGCGGGAGATGGTGAGCAGTTCTTC
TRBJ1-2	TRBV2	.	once	CARGESFGYGYTF	TGTGCCAGGGGCGAGTCATTCGGGTATGGCTACACCTTC
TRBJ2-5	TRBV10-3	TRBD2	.	CAISDRTSGAMETQYF	TGTGCCATCAGTGATAGGACTAGCGGGGCCATGGAGACCCAGTACTTC
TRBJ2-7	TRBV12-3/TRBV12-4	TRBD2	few	CASSFGTSGTYNEQYF	TGTGCCAGCAGTTTTGGGACTAGCGGGACCTACAATGAGCAGTACTTC
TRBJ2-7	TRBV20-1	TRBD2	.	CSATSAATSLYEQYF	TGCAGTGCAACCAGCGCCGCGACTAGCCTCTACGAGCAGTACTTC
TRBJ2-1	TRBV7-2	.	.	CASSKGTSHSYNEQFF	TGTGCCAGTAGCAAGGGGACTTCTCACTCCTACAATGAGCAGTTCTTC
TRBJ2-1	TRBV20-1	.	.	CSARRGGGQFF	TGCAGTGCTAGGCGGGGAGGAGGGCAGTTCTTC
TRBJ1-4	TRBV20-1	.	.	CSARDPPSEKLFF	TGCAGTGCTAGAGATCCCCCCTCCGAAAAACTGTTTTTT
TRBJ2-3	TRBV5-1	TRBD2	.	CASSLLGSGNTDTQYF	TGCGCCAGCAGCTTGTTGGGTAGCGGGAACACAGATACGCAGTATTTT
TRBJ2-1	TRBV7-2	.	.	CASSSLLACEQFF	TGTGCCAGCAGCTCACTACTAGCTTGTGAGCAGTTCTTC
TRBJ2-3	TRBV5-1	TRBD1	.	CASSNRDRGPADTQYF	TGCGCCAGCAGCAACCGGGACAGGGGGCCGGCAGATACGCAGTATTTT
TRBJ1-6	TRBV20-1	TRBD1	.	CSARTGGNNNSPLHF	TGCAGTGCTAGGACAGGGGGAAACAATAATTCACCCCTCCACTTT
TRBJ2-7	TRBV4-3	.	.	CASSQGGLSGDEQYF	TGCGCCAGCAGCCAGGGGGGCTTAAGCGGCGACGAGCAGTACTTC
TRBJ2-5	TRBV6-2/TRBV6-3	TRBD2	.	CASSRPRASGRETQYF	TGTGCCAGCAGTCGTCCGAGGGCTAGCGGGAGAGAGACCCAGTACTTC
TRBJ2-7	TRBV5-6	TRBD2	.	CASSQTSGSSGSEQYF	TGTGCCAGCAGTCAGACTAGCGGGAGTTCAGGGTCCGAGCAGTACTTC
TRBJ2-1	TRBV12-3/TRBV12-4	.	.	CASSSSGGRGEQFF	TGTGCCAGCAGTTCCTCCGGGGGGCGGGGTGAGCAGTTCTTC
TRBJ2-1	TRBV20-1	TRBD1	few	CSADPGQGNSYEQFF	TGCAGTGCGGATCCGGGACAGGGTAACTCCTACGAGCAGTTCTTC
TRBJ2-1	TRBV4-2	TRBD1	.	CASSHATGYNEQFF	TGTGCCAGCAGCCATGCGACAGGGTACAATGAGCAGTTCTTC
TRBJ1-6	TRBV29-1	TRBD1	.	CSVQGQADNSPLHF	TGCAGCGTTCAGGGACAGGCCGATAATTCACCCCTCCACTTT
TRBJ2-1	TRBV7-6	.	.	CASSLSVRRGNEQFF	TGTGCCAGCAGCTTGAGTGTGAGGAGGGGCAATGAGCAGTTCTTC
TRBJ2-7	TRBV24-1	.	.	CATSDPQGPYEQYF	TGTGCCACCAGTGACCCACAGGGTCCCTACGAGCAGTACTTC
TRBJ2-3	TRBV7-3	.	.	CASSLGGPRDTQYF	TGTGCCAGCAGCTTAGGGGGGCCCAGAGATACGCAGTATTTT
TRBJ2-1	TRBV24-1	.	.	CATSDNRQQETQFF	TGTGCCACCAGTGATAATCGACAGCAAGAGACCCAGTTCTTC